A single sample is the source of the 29 T cell receptor beta chains below, sequenced in a study of low-dose radiotherapy and immunotherapy resistance in tumors. TRAV- and TRBV-specific primers were used for first-strand cDNA, which covered alpha and beta chains. It was with a constant-region primer and a V-primer adapter that TCRs were amplified over around 20 PCR cycles. One entry per CDR3 protein results from TCRdb running MiXCR on the reads. The sample records roughly 17,000 distinct CDR3 sequences, 70% to 80% being singletons. All receptors come from a human donor with advanced metastatic prostate, ovarian, gallbladder or colorectal cancer (not recorded which). This table probably holds off-target reads from a library built for another chain.

V and J are TRBV21-1 and TRBJ2-1; TRBD2 reflects the table's D call only, with no check against the DNA. TRBV21-1 corresponds to a pseudogene. This CDR3 has 15 residues. CDR3 bases: TGTGCCAGCAGCAATTCTTCTAGCGGCCACAATGAGCAGTTCTTC. Amino acids: CASSNSSSGHNEQFF.

This chain connects TRBV6-2 or TRBV6-3 to TRBJ2-2, with D hard to call. Trimming pared 7 bases from V and 2 bases from J, leaving 5 bases between. Looked up from germline, CDR1 is MNHEY and CDR2 is SVGEGT. This CDR3 has 12 residues. For the CDR3, the DNA is TGTGCCAGCACCTTTAACACCGGGGAGCTGTTTTTT. Protein sequence: CASTFNTGELFF.

By share, this clonotype counts as medium-sized. This chain links TRBV7-2 with TRBJ2-3, with 8 bases lining up with TRBD2. CDR1 and CDR2 from the germline V gene are SGHTA and FQGNSA. The CDR3 is made up of 15 amino acids. V lost 3 bases, J lost 1 base, and 3 bases stayed unmatched. The CDR3 region is CASSFDSGGTDTQYF. In DNA form, the CDR3 reads TGTGCCAGCAGCTTTGATAGCGGGGGCACAGATACGCAGTATTTT. Based on the CDR3 plus reference TRBV7-2 and TRBJ2-3, the full variable domain is GAGVSQSPSNKVTEKGKDVELRCDPISGHTALYWYRQSLGQGLEFLIYFQGNSAPDKSGLPSDRFSAERTGGSVSTLTIQRTQQEDSAVYLCASSFDSGGTDTQYFGPGTRLTVL.

Only a few counts were recorded for this clonotype. The DNA of the CDR3 is TGTGCCATCAGTAGGGAAACCGGGGAGCTGTTTTTT. Protein: CAISRETGELFF. The chain couples TRBV10-3 to TRBJ2-2; the D is unclear. The V gene lost 5 bases and the J gene lost 5 bases, with 6 bases spanning the gap. This CDR3 contains 12 residues. CDR1 is ENHRY and CDR2 is SYGVKD in the germline V gene.

This rearrangement joins TRBV7-2 to TRBJ2-3; D gene uncertain. This CDR3 is built from 14 residues. The germline V gene encodes CDR1 SGHTA and CDR2 FQGNSA. V lost 5 bases and J lost 2, with 11 bases in between. This CDR3 reads CASSPRSPTDTQYF. CDR3 sequence (DNA): TGTGCCAGCAGCCCCCGGAGCCCCACAGATACGCAGTATTTT.

As concerns this clonotype: One junction end does not reproduce the germline sequence, and a read error may be involved. The genes are TRBV5-1 and TRBJ2-1, with D possibly matching TRBD1 (5 bases). The CDR3 is 16 amino acids. Per germline, CDR1 SGHRS and CDR2 YFSETQ. The CDR3 nucleotides are TGCGCCAGCAGCCCTGACAGCAAGAGCTCCTACAATGAGCATTTCTTC. This codes for CASSPDSKSSYNEHFF.

The chain combines TRBV20-1 with TRBJ2-5, with 7 bases aligning to TRBD1. Germline V gene lookup returns CDR1 DFQATT and CDR2 SNEGSKA (reference sequence). The length of the CDR3 is 15 residues. J lost 4 bases, V lost 3 bases, and 11 bases had no gene match. The CDR3, as DNA: TGCAGTGCTAGGAAGGGGGCTCCAAGTGGAGAGACCCAGTACTTC. Its translation is CSARKGAPSGETQYF.

This sequence joins TRBV12-3 or TRBV12-4 and TRBJ1-5; D is uncertain. This CDR3 contains 14 residues. The ends were cut back, 2 bases at V and 1 base at J, with 6 bases in the middle. CDR3 loop: CASSLRGSNQPQHF. CDR3 in DNA: TGTGCCAGCAGTTTACGGGGAAGCAATCAGCCCCAGCATTTT.

This clonotype has just a few counts. CDR3 in DNA: TGTGCCAGCAGCGTAGCTGAGGGGTCCTACGAGCAGTACTTC. It specifies CASSVAEGSYEQYF. This rearrangement joins TRBV9 to TRBJ2-7; D may correspond to TRBD1 or TRBD2 (5 bases each). There are 14 residues in the CDR3. CDR1 is SGDLS and CDR2 is YYNGEE in the germline V gene. V lost 0 bases to trimming and J lost 1 base, with 8 bases between them.

The rearrangement links TRBV12-3 or TRBV12-4 to TRBJ2-7; tentative D call: TRBD2 (6 bases). Trimming stripped 6 bases from V and 0 bases from J, with 18 bases between. The CDR3 contains 16 residues. The CDR3 here is CASSDVGGSSSYEQYF. The CDR3 DNA is TGTGCCAGCAGCGACGTCGGAGGGTCCAGCTCCTACGAGCAGTACTTC.

V and J are TRBV6-4 and TRBJ2-4; D uncertain. The CDR3 loop spans 14 amino acids. The germline V and J ends were trimmed by 8 bases and 8 bases, with 19 bases remaining between them. The germline gives CDR1 MRHNA, CDR2 SNTAGT. The DNA of the CDR3 is TGTGCCAGCCGAAGGAACCCGGAATCCGACATTCAGTACTTC. Amino acids: CASRRNPESDIQYF.

The rearrangement joins TRBV29-1 to TRBJ1-2; D uncertain. The germline V gene has CDR1 SQVTM and CDR2 ANQGSEA. The V end lost 3 bases, the J end lost 4 bases, and 12 bases lay between the germline ends. The CDR3 covers 13 residues. The CDR3 nucleotides read TGCAGCGTTGATGTCGCTAGGAGCTATGGCTACACCTTC. Translated, it gives CSVDVARSYGYTF.

This clonotype has just a few counts. The CDR3 bases are TGCGCCAGCAGCTTGGAAGGGCGGGAGCTGTTTTTT. As protein: CASSLEGRELFF. The rearrangement joins TRBV5-1 to TRBJ2-2; the D is unclear. Germline assignment: CDR1 SGHRS and CDR2 YFSETQ. The V end lost 0 bases, the J end lost 9 bases, and 6 bases lay between the germline ends. CDR3 length: 12 amino acids.

This sequence joins TRBV30 and TRBJ1-6, with D possibly TRBD1 on 5 matching bases. This CDR3 spans 17 amino acids. V was trimmed by 2 bases and J by 0 bases, leaving 14 bases between them. Germline values: CDR1 GTSNPN, CDR2 SVGIG (reference sequence). DNA for the CDR3: TGTGCCTGGAGTCTCGCAGGAGACAGCTCCTATAATTCACCCCTCCACTTT. Translated: CAWSLAGDSSYNSPLHF.

This rearrangement joins TRBV4-1 to TRBJ1-2, with 11 nucleotides matching TRBD1. The CDR3 is 16 residues long. V lost 2 bases, J lost 7 bases, and 9 bases stayed unmatched. CDR1 and CDR2 (germline): MGHRA, YSYEKL. The CDR3 DNA reads as TGCGCCAGCAGCCAACCAGCCTCGGGACAGGGGGGTGGCTACACCTTC. Amino acids: CASSQPASGQGGGYTF.

The V gene is TRBV5-1, the J gene TRBJ2-2; 7 nucleotides agree with TRBD2. V lost 2 bases to trimming and J lost 6 bases; unmatched junction nucleotides: 1. Per the germline V gene, CDR1 is SGHRS and CDR2 is YFSETQ. The CDR3 runs 13 residues. The CDR3: CASSFAGAGELFF. DNA of the CDR3: TGCGCCAGCAGCTTTGCGGGGGCCGGGGAGCTGTTTTTT. Full variable domain (rest looked up from reference TRBV5-1 and TRBJ2-2): KAGVTQTPRYLIKTRGQQVTLSCSPISGHRSVSWYQQTPGQGLQFLFEYFSETQRNKGNFPGRFSGRQFSNSRSEMNVSTLELGDSALYLCASSFAGAGELFFGEGSRLTVL.

The CDR3 loop reads CSAPPGGRGSNEQFF. The DNA of the CDR3 is TGCAGTGCCCCGCCTGGCGGGAGGGGGTCCAATGAGCAGTTCTTC. The V gene is TRBV20-1, the J gene TRBJ2-1; 9 nucleotides agree with TRBD2. The germline CDR1 and CDR2 sequences are DFQATT and SNEGSKA (reference sequence). V lost 6 bases and J lost 6; bases outside the gene matches: 12. This CDR3 is 15 amino acids long.

This clonotype was seen only a few times. J is TRBJ1-5 and V is TRBV28, with TRBD1 identical over 9 bases. Germline V gene data show CDR1 as MDHEN and CDR2 as SYDVKM. After removal of 4 bases from V and 6 bases from J, the junction contained 7 bases not matched to a gene. The CDR3 has 15 residues. CDR3 in amino acids: CASSSSGTGFQPQHF. CDR3 nucleotides: TGTGCCAGCAGTTCATCCGGGACAGGGTTTCAGCCCCAGCATTTT.

The chain combines TRBV18 with TRBJ1-2, with 7 bases lining up with TRBD1. Germline trimming cut 4 bases from V and 4 bases from J; bases unmatched to any gene: 3. This CDR3 contains 13 residues. Germline lookup yields CDR1 KGHSH and CDR2 LQKENI. The CDR3 spells CASSLGDSYGYTF. The CDR3 DNA follows: TGTGCCAGCTCACTAGGGGACAGCTATGGCTACACCTTC.

The chain employs TRBV2 and TRBJ2-3, with 7 bases identical to TRBD2. CDR1 SNHLY and CDR2 FYNNEI come from the germline V gene. Trimming at V came to 5 bases and at J to 2 bases, leaving 7 bases not matched to a gene. The CDR3 totals 15 residues. Here the CDR3 DNA reads TGTGCCAGCAGTCCGGCTAGCGGAAACACAGATACGCAGTATTTT. It codes for CASSPASGNTDTQYF.

There are a few counts of this clonotype. The V call is TRBV19, the J call TRBJ2-5; D remains unclear. V lost 3 bases and J lost 2, with 7 bases in between. CDR1 is LNHDA and CDR2 is SQIVND in the germline V gene (reference sequence). The CDR3 has 13 amino acids. The DNA of the CDR3 is TGTGCCAGTAGTATGGTTAGTCAAGAGACCCAGTACTTC. Protein sequence: CASSMVSQETQYF.

The V and J genes are TRBV6-5 and TRBJ2-7; a possible D gene is TRBD1 (5 bases). The CDR3 has 15 residues. Deletions cut 0 bases from V and 4 bases from J, with 13 bases between. The germline CDR1 and CDR2 sequences are MNHEY and SVGAGI. The CDR3 sequence is CASSYSRTKIYEQYF. The DNA for the CDR3 is TGTGCCAGCAGTTACTCGAGGACAAAGATATACGAGCAGTACTTC.

The chain is built from TRBV6-2 or TRBV6-3 and TRBJ2-2, with 12 bases that match TRBD2. This CDR3 region has 17 residues. Germline V gene sequence: CDR1 MNHEY, CDR2 SVGEGT. V was pared by 6 bases and J by 5 bases, with 10 bases of the junction left unmatched. The DNA of the CDR3 is TGTGCCAGCAGCAGGAGACTAGCGGGAGTTCAGACCGGGGAGCTGTTTTTT. Translation: CASSRRLAGVQTGELFF.

This clonotype was seen a handful of times. The CDR3 coding sequence is TGTGCCATCAGGGAGCGGGAGAAGTACAATGAGCAGTTCTTC. Its protein product is CAIREREKYNEQFF. The V gene is TRBV10-3, the J gene TRBJ2-1; 8 bases are shared with TRBD2. Germline lookup yields CDR1 ENHRY and CDR2 SYGVKD. Trimming removed 6 bases from V and 4 bases from J; junction bases left unmatched: 5. The CDR3 covers 14 residues.

The chain has TRBV6-7 and TRBJ1-4; D is unresolved. TRBV6-7 qualifies as an ORF whose function is uncertain. V gave up 2 bases and J gave up 0 bases, with 28 bases separating them. CDR3 length: 22 amino acids. This CDR3 reads CASSYGVPLRFWATATNEKLFF. The DNA for the CDR3 is TGTGCCAGCAGTTACGGCGTTCCTCTTAGGTTCTGGGCCACTGCAACTAATGAAAAACTGTTTTTT.

This clonotype showed up just a few times. The genes are TRBV14 and TRBJ2-1; 10 bases are a match to TRBD1. Per the germline V gene, CDR1 is SGHDN and CDR2 is FVKESK. V shed 2 bases, J shed 6 bases, and the junction held 4 bases outside the gene matches. CDR3 size: 15 residues. The CDR3 DNA sequence: TGTGCCAGCAGCCAACCTAGGACAGGGGGCAATGAGCAGTTCTTC. It codes for CASSQPRTGGNEQFF.

The table lists this clonotype with a count of one. The chain links TRBV15 to TRBJ1-3; TRBD1 aligns across 7 bases. Unmatched junction bases numbered 7, after V lost 1 base and J lost 4 bases. This CDR3 contains 16 residues. CDR1 and CDR2 (germline): LNHNV, YYDKDF (reference sequence). The CDR3 DNA reads TGTGCCACCAGCAGAGCCCGACAGGGTGCCGGAAACACCATATATTTT. This gives the protein CATSRARQGAGNTIYF.

The chain links TRBV27 to TRBJ1-5; D possibly corresponds to TRBD1 (6 bases). Trimming removed 2 bases at V and 5 bases at J, with 16 bases between. Germline V gene data show CDR1 as MNHEY and CDR2 as SMNVEV (reference sequence). This CDR3 region has 16 residues. CDR3 DNA: TGTGCCAGCAGTTTAGTTTGGGGGGGGCCGGATCAGCCCCAGCATTTT. Translation gives CASSLVWGGPDQPQHF.

The rearrangement joins TRBV30 to TRBJ2-5; D is ambiguous. CDR1 is GTSNPN, CDR2 SVGIG, per germline (reference sequence). The CDR3 loop spans 12 amino acids. The V gene lost 0 bases and the J gene lost 5 bases, with 7 bases spanning the gap. As DNA, the CDR3 is TGTGCCTGGAGTGTAGTGGATGAGACCCAGTACTTC. Amino acids: CAWSVVDETQYF. The whole variable domain, filled in from reference TRBV30 and TRBJ2-5, reads SQTIHQWPATLVQPVGSPLSLECTVEGTSNPNLYWYRQAAGRGLQLLFYSVGIGQISSEVPQNLSASRPQDRQFILSSKKLLLSDSGFYLCAWSVVDETQYFGPGTRLLVL.